This T cell receptor (beta chain) appears in the sequencing data of a study of blood T cell repertoires in COVID-19. For the study at large: PBMCs, B-cell-depleted T cells, or T cells provided the cDNA or gDNA that made up the material.

Cohort 3 donors counted as recovered after two negative PCRs, clearance, or resolved symptoms. In the original processing: Amplification of reference gene primers was used by the study to estimate nucleated cell counts. Profiled with immunoSEQ multiplex PCR; TCRdb holds only in-frame clones, not every one. The D gene and trimming were derived from the DNA, and the V and J assignments and clone size from that table. The sample contains 450,000 to 600,000 clones, around 90% of which appear only once. Germline V gene sequence: CDR1 SQVTM, CDR2 ANQGSEA. The CDR3 is 13 residues long. J was trimmed by 5 bases and V by 7 bases; bases with no gene match: 6.

Specimen: PBMCs or T cells enriched from blood (not recorded which). This rearrangement joins TRBV29-1 to TRBJ1-2; 11 bases line up with TRBD1. The TCR originated in a woman younger than 35 who had recovered from COVID-19. This chain's CDR3 is CSAGTGGDYGYTF. CDR3 bases: TGCAGCGCCGGGACAGGGGGGGATTATGGCTACACCTTC.